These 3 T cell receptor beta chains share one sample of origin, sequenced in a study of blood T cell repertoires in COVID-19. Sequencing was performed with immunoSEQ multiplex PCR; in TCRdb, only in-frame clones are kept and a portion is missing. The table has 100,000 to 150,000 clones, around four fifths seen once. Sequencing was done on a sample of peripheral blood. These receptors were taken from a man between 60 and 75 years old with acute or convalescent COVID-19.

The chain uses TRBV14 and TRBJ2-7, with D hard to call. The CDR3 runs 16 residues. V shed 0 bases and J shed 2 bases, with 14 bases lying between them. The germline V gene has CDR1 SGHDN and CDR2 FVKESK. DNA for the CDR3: TGTGCCAGCAGCCAAGAAGTAGCAAGCTTCACCTACGAGCAGTACTTC. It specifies CASSQEVASFTYEQYF.

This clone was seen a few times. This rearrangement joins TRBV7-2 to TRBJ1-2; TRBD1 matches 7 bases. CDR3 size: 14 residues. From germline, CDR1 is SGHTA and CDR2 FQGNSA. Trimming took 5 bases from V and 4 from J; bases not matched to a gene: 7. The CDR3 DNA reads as TGTGCCAGCAGCCTAAGCCGGGACAGCTATGGCTACACCTTC. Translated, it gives CASSLSRDSYGYTF.

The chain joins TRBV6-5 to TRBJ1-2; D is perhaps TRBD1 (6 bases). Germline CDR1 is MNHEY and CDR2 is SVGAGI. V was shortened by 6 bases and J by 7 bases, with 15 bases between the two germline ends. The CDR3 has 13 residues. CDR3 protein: CASRQQGESGYTF. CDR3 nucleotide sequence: TGTGCCAGCAGACAACAGGGCGAATCTGGCTACACCTTC.